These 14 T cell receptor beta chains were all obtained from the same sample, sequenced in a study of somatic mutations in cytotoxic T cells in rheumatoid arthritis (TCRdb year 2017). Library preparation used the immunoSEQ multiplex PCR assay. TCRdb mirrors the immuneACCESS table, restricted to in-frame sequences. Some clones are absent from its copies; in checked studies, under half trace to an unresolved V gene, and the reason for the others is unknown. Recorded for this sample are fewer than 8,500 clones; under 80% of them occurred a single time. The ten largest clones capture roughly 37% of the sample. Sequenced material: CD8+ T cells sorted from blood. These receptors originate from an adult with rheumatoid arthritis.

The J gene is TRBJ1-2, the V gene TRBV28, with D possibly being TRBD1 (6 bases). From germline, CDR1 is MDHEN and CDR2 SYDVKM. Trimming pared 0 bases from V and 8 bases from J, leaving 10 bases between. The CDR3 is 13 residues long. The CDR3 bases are TGTGCCAGCAGTTTATGGGGAGGGGGAGGCTACACCTTC. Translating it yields CASSLWGGGGYTF.

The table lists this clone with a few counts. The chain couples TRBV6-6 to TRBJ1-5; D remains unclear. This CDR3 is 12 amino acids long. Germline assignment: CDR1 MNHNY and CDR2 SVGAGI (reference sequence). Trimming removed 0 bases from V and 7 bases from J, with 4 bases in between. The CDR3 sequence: CASSYSSQPQHF. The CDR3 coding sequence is TGTGCCAGCAGTTACTCTTCCCAGCCCCAGCATTTT.

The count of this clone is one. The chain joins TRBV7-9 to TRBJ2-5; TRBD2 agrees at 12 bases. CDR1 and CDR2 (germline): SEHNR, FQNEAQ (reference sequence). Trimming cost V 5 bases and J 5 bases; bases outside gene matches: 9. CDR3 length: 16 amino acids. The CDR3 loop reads CASSPRLAGAWETQYF. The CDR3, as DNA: TGTGCCAGCAGCCCGAGACTAGCGGGAGCCTGGGAGACCCAGTACTTC.

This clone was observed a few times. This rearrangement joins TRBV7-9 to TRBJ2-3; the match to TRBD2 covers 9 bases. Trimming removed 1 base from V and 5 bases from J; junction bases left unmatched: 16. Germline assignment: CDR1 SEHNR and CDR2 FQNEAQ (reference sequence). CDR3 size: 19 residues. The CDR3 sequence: CASSLGVGVAGDDRDTQYF. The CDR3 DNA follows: TGTGCCAGCAGCTTAGGGGTCGGGGTAGCGGGAGATGACAGAGATACGCAGTATTTT.

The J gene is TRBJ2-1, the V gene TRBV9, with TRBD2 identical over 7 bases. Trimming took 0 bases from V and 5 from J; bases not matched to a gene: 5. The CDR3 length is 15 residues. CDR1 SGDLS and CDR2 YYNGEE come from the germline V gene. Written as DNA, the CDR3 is TGTGCCAGCAGCGTAGGCGGGGGAGCTCACAATGAGCAGTTCTTC. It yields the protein CASSVGGGAHNEQFF.

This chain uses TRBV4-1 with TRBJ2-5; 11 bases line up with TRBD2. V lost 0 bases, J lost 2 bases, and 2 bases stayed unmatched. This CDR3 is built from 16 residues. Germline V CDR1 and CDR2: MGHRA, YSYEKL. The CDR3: CASSQEGLAEQETQYF. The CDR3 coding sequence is TGCGCCAGCAGCCAAGAGGGACTAGCGGAACAAGAGACCCAGTACTTC.

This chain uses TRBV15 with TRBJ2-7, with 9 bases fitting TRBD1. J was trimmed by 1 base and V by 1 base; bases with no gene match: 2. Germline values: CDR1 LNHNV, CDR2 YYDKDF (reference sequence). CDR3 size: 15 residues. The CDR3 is CATSRVGQGSYEQYF. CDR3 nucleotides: TGTGCCACCAGCAGAGTAGGACAGGGGTCCTACGAGCAGTACTTC.

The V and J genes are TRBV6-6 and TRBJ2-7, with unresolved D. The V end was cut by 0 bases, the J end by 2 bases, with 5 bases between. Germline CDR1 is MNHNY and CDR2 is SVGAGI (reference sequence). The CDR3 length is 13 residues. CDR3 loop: CASSYSDTYEQYF. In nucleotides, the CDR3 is TGTGCCAGCAGTTACTCCGACACCTACGAGCAGTACTTC.

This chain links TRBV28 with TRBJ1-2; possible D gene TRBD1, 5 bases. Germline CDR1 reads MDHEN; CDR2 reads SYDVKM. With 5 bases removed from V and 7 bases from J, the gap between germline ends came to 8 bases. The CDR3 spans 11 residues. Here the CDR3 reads CASSPGGGYTF. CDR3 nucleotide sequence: TGTGCCAGCAGTCCCGGGGGTGGCTACACCTTC.

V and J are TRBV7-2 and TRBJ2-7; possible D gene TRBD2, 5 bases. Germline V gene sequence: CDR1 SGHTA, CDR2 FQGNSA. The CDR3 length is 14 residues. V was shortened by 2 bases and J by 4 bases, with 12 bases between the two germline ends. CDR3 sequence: CASSLSGGEYEQYF. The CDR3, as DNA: TGTGCCAGCAGCTTAAGCGGTGGGGAATACGAGCAGTACTTC.

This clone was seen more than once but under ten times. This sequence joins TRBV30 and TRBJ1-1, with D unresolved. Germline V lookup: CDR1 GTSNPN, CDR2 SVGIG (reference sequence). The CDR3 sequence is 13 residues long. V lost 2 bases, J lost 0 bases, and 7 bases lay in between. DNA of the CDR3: TGTGCCTGGAGTAGAGGGATGAACACTGAAGCTTTCTTT. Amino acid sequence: CAWSRGMNTEAFF.

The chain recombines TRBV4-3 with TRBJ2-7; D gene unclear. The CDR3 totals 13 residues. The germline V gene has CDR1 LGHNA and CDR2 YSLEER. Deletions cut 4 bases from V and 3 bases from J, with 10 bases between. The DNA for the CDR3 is TGCGCCAGCAGCCCTGGGGAAGGCTACGAGCAGTACTTC. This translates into CASSPGEGYEQYF.

Here the CDR3 reads CATSDRGNQPQHF. The CDR3 DNA is TGTGCCACCAGCGACAGGGGGAATCAGCCCCAGCATTTT. The rearrangement joins TRBV15 to TRBJ1-5; TRBD1 matches 9 bases. Germline V gene lookup returns CDR1 LNHNV and CDR2 YYDKDF (reference sequence). J was trimmed by 4 bases and V by 5 bases; bases with no gene match: 0. This CDR3 region has 13 residues.

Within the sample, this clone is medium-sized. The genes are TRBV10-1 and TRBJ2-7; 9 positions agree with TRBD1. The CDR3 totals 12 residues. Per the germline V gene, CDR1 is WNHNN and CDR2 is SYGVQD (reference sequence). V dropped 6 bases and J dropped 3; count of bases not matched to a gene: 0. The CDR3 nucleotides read TGCGCCAGCAGGACAGGGGGCTACGAGCAGTACTTC. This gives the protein CASRTGGYEQYF.